A single sample gave rise to the 5 T cell receptor beta chains below, sequenced in a study of PD-L1 blockade in urothelial cancer. The time point is: pretreatment peripheral blood. The table came from immunoSEQ multiplex PCR; TCRdb's copy has only in-frame clones and leaves some out. The repertoire includes about 86,000 clones, roughly 84% of them detected once, and approximately 15% sits in the top ten. This material consisted of PBMCs, taken around atezolizumab (anti-PD-L1) treatment. These receptors all stem from a man aged 60 to 75 with urothelial cancer.

This clone was recorded a few times. One end of the junction is discordant with germline, which a read error may explain. This chain uses TRBV7-9 with TRBJ2-7, with 7 bases matching TRBD1. This CDR3 has 12 residues. Germline-derived CDR1 and CDR2 are SEHNR and FQNEAQ (reference sequence). The CDR3 nucleotides read TGTGCCAGCAGCTTGGATGGGGACAGACTTCACTTC. Residues: CASSLDGDRLHF.

The rearrangement links TRBV2 to TRBJ2-5, with D perhaps matching TRBD1 (6 bases). Trimming stripped 2 bases from V and 5 bases from J, with 9 bases between. CDR1 is SNHLY, CDR2 FYNNEI, per germline. The CDR3 length is 13 residues. CDR3 sequence: CASSEWGLETQYF. In DNA, the CDR3 is TGTGCCAGCAGTGAATGGGGGCTGGAGACCCAGTACTTC.

The rearrangement uses TRBV7-9 and TRBJ2-5; 12 bases align to TRBD2. This CDR3 is built from 17 residues. Germline CDR1 and CDR2: SEHNR and FQNEAQ (reference sequence). Trimming cost V 6 bases and J 5 bases; bases outside gene matches: 13. CDR3 region: CASSSRLAGVKEETQYF. CDR3 in DNA: TGTGCCAGCAGTAGTCGACTAGCGGGGGTGAAAGAGGAGACCCAGTACTTC.

The J gene is TRBJ2-7, the V gene TRBV19; the D gene is possibly TRBD2 (6 bases). CDR1 and CDR2 (germline): LNHDA, SQIVND (reference sequence). V was clipped by 10 bases and J by 3 bases, with 16 bases between them. The CDR3 spans 13 residues. The CDR3 DNA reads as TGTGCCACAAGCGGGCAGAAATACTACGAGCAGTACTTC. As protein: CATSGQKYYEQYF.

The chain is built from TRBV9 and TRBJ2-5; TRBD2 agrees at 7 bases. The germline V gene encodes CDR1 SGDLS and CDR2 YYNGEE. The V and J ends lost 0 bases and 1 base, in that order; junction bases with no gene match: 6. This CDR3 contains 16 residues. The CDR3 nucleotides read TGTGCCAGCAGCGTAGAACAGCGGGGTCTCCAAGAGACCCAGTACTTC. It yields the protein CASSVEQRGLQETQYF. Complete variable domain (other parts from reference TRBV9 and TRBJ2-5): DSGVTQTPKHLITATGQRVTLRCSPRSGDLSVYWYQQSLDQGLQFLIQYYNGEERAKGNILERFSAQQFPDLHSELNLSSLELGDSALYFCASSVEQRGLQETQYFGPGTRLLVL.